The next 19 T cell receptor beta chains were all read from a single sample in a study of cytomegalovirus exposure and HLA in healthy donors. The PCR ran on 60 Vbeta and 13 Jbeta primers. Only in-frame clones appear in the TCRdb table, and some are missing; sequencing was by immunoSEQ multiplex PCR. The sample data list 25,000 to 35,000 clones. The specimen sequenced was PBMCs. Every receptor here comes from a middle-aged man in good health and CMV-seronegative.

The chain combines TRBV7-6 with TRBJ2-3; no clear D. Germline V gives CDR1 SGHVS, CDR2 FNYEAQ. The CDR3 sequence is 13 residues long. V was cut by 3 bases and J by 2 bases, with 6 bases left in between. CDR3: CASSFSNTDTQYF. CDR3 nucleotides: TGTGCCAGCAGCTTCTCTAACACAGATACGCAGTATTTT.

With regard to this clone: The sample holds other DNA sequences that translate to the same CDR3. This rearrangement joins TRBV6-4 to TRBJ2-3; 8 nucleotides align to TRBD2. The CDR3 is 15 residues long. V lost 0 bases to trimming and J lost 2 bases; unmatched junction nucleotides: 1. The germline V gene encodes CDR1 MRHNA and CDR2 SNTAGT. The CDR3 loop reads CASSDSAGATDTQYF. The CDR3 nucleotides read TGTGCCAGCAGTGACTCAGCGGGAGCCACAGATACGCAGTATTTT.

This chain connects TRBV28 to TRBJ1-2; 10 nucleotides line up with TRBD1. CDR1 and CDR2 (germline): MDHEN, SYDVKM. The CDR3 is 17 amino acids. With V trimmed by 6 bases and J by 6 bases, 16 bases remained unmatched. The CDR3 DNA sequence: TGTGCCAGCAGCTCAAAGATAACGTGGGACAGGGGAGATGGCTACACCTTC. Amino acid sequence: CASSSKITWDRGDGYTF.

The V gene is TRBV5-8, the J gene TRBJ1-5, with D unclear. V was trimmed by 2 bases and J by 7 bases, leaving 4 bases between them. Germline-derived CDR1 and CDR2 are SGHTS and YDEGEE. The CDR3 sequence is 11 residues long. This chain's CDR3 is CASSFGQPQHF. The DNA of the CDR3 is TGTGCCAGCAGCTTCGGGCAGCCCCAGCATTTT.

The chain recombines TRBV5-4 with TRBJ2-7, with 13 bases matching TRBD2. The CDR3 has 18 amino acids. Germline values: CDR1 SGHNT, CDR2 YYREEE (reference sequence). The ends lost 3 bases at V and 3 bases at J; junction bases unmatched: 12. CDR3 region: CASSYQTSGRPVYYEQYF. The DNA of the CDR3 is TGTGCCAGCAGCTACCAGACTAGCGGGAGGCCGGTTTACTACGAGCAGTACTTC.

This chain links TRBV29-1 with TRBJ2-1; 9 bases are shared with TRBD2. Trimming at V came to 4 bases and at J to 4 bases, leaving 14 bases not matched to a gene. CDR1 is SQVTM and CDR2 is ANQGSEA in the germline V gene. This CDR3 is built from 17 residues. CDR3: CSVGTYWGLAGYNEQFF. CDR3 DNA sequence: TGCAGCGTTGGGACCTATTGGGGCCTAGCGGGATACAATGAGCAGTTCTTC.

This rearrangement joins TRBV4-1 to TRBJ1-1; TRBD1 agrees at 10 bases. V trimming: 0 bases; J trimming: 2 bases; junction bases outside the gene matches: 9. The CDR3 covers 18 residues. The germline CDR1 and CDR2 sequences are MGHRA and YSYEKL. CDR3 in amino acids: CASSQDRFGTGANTEAFF. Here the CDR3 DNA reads TGCGCCAGCAGCCAAGATCGATTTGGGACAGGGGCTAACACTGAAGCTTTCTTT.

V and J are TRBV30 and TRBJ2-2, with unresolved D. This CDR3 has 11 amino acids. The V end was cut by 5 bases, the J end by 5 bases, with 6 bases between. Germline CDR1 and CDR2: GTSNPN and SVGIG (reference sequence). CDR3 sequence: CAWGGTGELFF. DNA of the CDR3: TGTGCCTGGGGCGGAACCGGGGAGCTGTTTTTT.

CDR3 in DNA: TGTGCCAGCAGCCAGCCCGGGACAGCCTACAATGAGCAGTTCTTC. Its translation: CASSQPGTAYNEQFF. This sequence joins TRBV28 and TRBJ2-1; 7 bases agree with TRBD1. V shed 6 bases, J shed 2 bases, and the junction held 7 bases outside the gene matches. The CDR3 runs 15 residues. CDR1 is MDHEN and CDR2 is SYDVKM in the germline V gene.

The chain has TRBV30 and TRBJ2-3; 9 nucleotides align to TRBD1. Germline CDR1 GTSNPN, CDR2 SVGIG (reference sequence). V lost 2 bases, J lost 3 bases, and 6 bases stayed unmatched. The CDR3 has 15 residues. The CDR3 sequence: CAWSHGTGRTDTQYF. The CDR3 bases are TGTGCCTGGAGTCACGGGACAGGGCGGACAGATACGCAGTATTTT.

CDR3 in DNA: TGTGCCTGGAGTGGAGGGGACGCGGGGGATTGGGTCACTGAAGCTTTCTTT. Encoded protein: CAWSGGDAGDWVTEAFF. The chain carries TRBV30 and TRBJ1-1; TRBD1 might be the D (5 bases). V was cut by 1 base and J by 4 bases, with 22 bases left in between. The CDR3 length is 17 residues. The germline CDR1 and CDR2 sequences are GTSNPN and SVGIG (reference sequence).

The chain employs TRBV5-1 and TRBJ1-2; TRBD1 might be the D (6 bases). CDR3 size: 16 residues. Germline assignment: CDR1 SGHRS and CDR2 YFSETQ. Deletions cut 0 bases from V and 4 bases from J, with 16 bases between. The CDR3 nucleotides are TGCGCCAGCAGCTTGGATGGGGGCCTCCAACCCTATGGCTACACCTTC. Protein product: CASSLDGGLQPYGYTF.

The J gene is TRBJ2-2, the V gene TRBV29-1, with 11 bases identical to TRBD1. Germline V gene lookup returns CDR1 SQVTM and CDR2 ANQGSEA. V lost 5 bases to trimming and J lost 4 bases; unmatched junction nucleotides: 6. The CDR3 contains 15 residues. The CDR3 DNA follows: TGCAGCGTTAGGGGACAGGGGGTAGTCACCGGGGAGCTGTTTTTT. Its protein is CSVRGQGVVTGELFF.

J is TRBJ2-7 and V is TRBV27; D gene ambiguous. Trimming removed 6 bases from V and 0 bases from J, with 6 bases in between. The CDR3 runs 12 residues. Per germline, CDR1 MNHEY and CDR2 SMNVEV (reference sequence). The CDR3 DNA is TGTGCCAGCAGGCGAACCTCCTACGAGCAGTACTTC. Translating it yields CASRRTSYEQYF.

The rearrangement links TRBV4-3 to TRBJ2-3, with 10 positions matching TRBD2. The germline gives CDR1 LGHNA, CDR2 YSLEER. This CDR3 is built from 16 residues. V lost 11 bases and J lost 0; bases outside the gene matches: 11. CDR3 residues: CAGGLAGVLSTDTQYF. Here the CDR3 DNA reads TGCGCCGGTGGGCTAGCGGGAGTTTTAAGCACAGATACGCAGTATTTT.

The CDR3 sequence: CAWSAQGYGYTF. The DNA of the CDR3 is TGTGCCTGGAGTGCACAGGGCTATGGCTACACCTTC. The V and J genes are TRBV30 and TRBJ1-2, with a tentative D call TRBD1 (6 bases). Germline CDR1 GTSNPN, CDR2 SVGIG (reference sequence). V was cut by 1 base and J by 4 bases, with 7 bases left in between. There are 12 residues in the CDR3.

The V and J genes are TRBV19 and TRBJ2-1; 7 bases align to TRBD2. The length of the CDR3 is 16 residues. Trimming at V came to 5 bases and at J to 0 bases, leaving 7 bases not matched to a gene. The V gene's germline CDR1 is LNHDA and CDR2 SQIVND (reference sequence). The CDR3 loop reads CASSFGLGSSYNEQFF. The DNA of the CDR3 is TGTGCCAGTAGTTTCGGACTAGGCAGCTCCTACAATGAGCAGTTCTTC.

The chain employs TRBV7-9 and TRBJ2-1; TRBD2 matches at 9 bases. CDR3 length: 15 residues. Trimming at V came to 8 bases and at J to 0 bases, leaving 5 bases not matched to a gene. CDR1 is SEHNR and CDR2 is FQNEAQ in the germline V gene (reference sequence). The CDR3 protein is CASGSSGVSYNEQFF. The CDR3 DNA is TGTGCCAGCGGATCTAGCGGGGTCTCCTACAATGAGCAGTTCTTC.

The CDR3 DNA reads as TGTGCCTGGAAGGGTTCCAGGGACTATCTACCAGGAGCCACCTACGAGCAGTACTTC. It is translated as CAWKGSRDYLPGATYEQYF. The V gene is TRBV30, the J gene TRBJ2-7, with 7 nucleotides matching TRBD2. Germline CDR1 reads GTSNPN; CDR2 reads SVGIG (reference sequence). V was clipped by 4 bases and J by 2 bases; unmatched bases: 23. The CDR3 extends over 19 amino acids.